The 32 T cell receptor beta chains presented below share a single source sample, sequenced in a study of T cells in Graves' hyperthyroidism and ophthalmopathy. TCR beta CDR3 regions were amplified from RNA transcripts. When the TCR CDR3 underwent first-round RT-PCR, the HTBI primer set was used. TCRdb called the multiplex PCR reads again in MiXCR, with one record for every CDR3 protein. The sample gives hundreds of thousands of distinct CDR3 sequences, about 20% of which show up once; around a third is in the top ten. The sample comprised blood. These TCRs come from a man younger than 40 with Graves' ophthalmopathy.

The V call is TRBV28, the J call TRBJ2-7; D remains ambiguous. Per germline, CDR1 MDHEN and CDR2 SYDVKM. Trimming took off 2 bases at V and 7 bases at J, with 9 bases between the two ends. The CDR3 loop spans 12 amino acids. CDR3 coding DNA: TGTGCCAGCAGTTTAGTAGCTCGGGAGCAGTACTTC. This translates into CASSLVAREQYF.

A word on this clonotype: Possible read error: a much larger clone is one base away. The J gene is TRBJ2-5, the V gene TRBV7-3; 7 positions match TRBD2. The V and J ends lost 6 bases and 3 bases, in that order; junction bases with no gene match: 4. The CDR3 is made up of 13 amino acids. Per germline, CDR1 SGHTA and CDR2 FQGTGA. CDR3 in DNA: TGTGCCAGCAGTGGACTAGTGAAAGAGACCCAGTACTTC. The encoded protein is CASSGLVKETQYF.

This clonotype was seen only a few times. The rearrangement joins TRBV9 to TRBJ2-1; no clear D. V gave up 0 bases and J gave up 2 bases, with 12 bases separating them. The V gene's germline CDR1 is SGDLS and CDR2 YYNGEE. This CDR3 contains 16 residues. CDR3 DNA: TGTGCCAGCAGCGTAGAGGTCTATGGGGCCTACAATGAGCAGTTCTTC. Translating it yields CASSVEVYGAYNEQFF.

The chain carries TRBV6-2 or TRBV6-3 and TRBJ1-2; D unresolved. Germline V gene lookup returns CDR1 MNHEY and CDR2 SVGEGT. V lost 7 bases and J lost 0, with 6 bases in between. The CDR3 covers 12 residues. CDR3 nucleotide sequence: TGTGCCAGCATATCCTCTAACTATGGCTACACCTTC. Translation: CASISSNYGYTF.

J is TRBJ2-4 and V is TRBV20-1; D is possibly TRBD1 (6 bases). The germline gives CDR1 DFQATT, CDR2 SNEGSKA (reference sequence). V was pared by 4 bases and J by 5 bases, with 12 bases between. CDR3 length: 13 amino acids. CDR3 in DNA: TGCAGTGCTACCGGGACAAGGGAAAACATTCAGTACTTC. Protein: CSATGTRENIQYF.

The V call is TRBV20-1, the J call TRBJ1-4; 9 positions match TRBD1. V shed 1 base, J shed 5 bases, and the junction held 2 bases outside the gene matches. Germline-derived CDR1 and CDR2 are DFQATT and SNEGSKA (reference sequence). The CDR3 sequence is 14 residues long. The CDR3 spells CSARGGTGNEKLFF. The CDR3, as DNA: TGCAGTGCTAGAGGTGGGACAGGGAATGAAAAACTGTTTTTT.

The genes are TRBV7-9 and TRBJ2-5; tentative D call: TRBD2 (6 bases). V was shortened by 0 bases and J by 5 bases, with 16 bases between the two germline ends. Germline V lookup: CDR1 SEHNR, CDR2 FQNEAQ (reference sequence). The CDR3 is 16 amino acids. The CDR3 region has the DNA TGTGCCAGCAGCTTAGCGCTGGAGGGAGGCTGGGAGACCCAGTACTTC. Residues: CASSLALEGGWETQYF.

This sequence joins TRBV5-1 and TRBJ2-3, with D possibly being TRBD1 or TRBD2 (5 bases each). Germline V gene sequence: CDR1 SGHRS, CDR2 YFSETQ. The V gene lost 0 bases and the J gene lost 6 bases, with 17 bases spanning the gap. The CDR3 runs 16 residues. The CDR3: CASSLGPGPTVDTQYF. The CDR3 DNA is TGCGCCAGCAGCTTGGGTCCGGGACCCACCGTTGATACGCAGTATTTT.

This clonotype was detected only a few times. The chain recombines TRBV19 with TRBJ1-5; 8 positions match TRBD1. Germline assignment: CDR1 LNHDA and CDR2 SQIVND (reference sequence). With 2 bases clipped from V and 2 bases from J, the junction kept 8 bases outside the gene matches. The CDR3 is 17 residues long. The CDR3 region is CASSIQGRGLRNQPQHF. The DNA of the CDR3 is TGTGCCAGTAGTATACAAGGCAGGGGGCTGCGCAATCAGCCCCAGCATTTT.

This clonotype was picked up many times. The chain employs TRBV30 and TRBJ1-1; the D gene is possibly TRBD1 (6 bases). This CDR3 has 13 residues. Between the trimmed V and J ends, which lost 5 bases and 0 bases, there was a span of 10 bases. The germline V gene encodes CDR1 GTSNPN and CDR2 SVGIG (reference sequence). CDR3 DNA sequence: TGTGCCTGGTCCACAGGGATGAACACTGAAGCTTTCTTT. This codes for CAWSTGMNTEAFF.

This clonotype was seen ten or more times. V gene TRBV12-3 or TRBV12-4 combines with J gene TRBJ1-5; 11 bases line up with TRBD1. The CDR3 is 15 amino acids. The ends lost 6 bases at V and 2 bases at J; junction bases unmatched: 3. CDR3: CASSWTGGGNQPQHF. The CDR3 nucleotides are TGTGCCAGCAGCTGGACAGGGGGCGGCAATCAGCCCCAGCATTTT.

This clonotype occurred a few times. The chain is built from TRBV19 and TRBJ1-5, with a tentative D call TRBD1 (5 bases). From germline, CDR1 is LNHDA and CDR2 SQIVND (reference sequence). There are 14 residues in the CDR3. Trimming pared 5 bases from V and 1 base from J, leaving 9 bases between. CDR3 region: CASSFRQSNQPQHF. CDR3 nucleotide sequence: TGTGCCAGTAGTTTTAGACAGAGCAATCAGCCCCAGCATTTT.

J is TRBJ2-1 and V is TRBV4-1; perhaps TRBD2 as D (5 bases). The CDR3 is made up of 14 amino acids. Looked up from germline, CDR1 is MGHRA and CDR2 is YSYEKL. Trimming shortened V by 2 bases and J by 0 bases, and 5 bases separated the two germline ends. DNA of the CDR3: TGCGCCAGCAGCCAAAGCGGCTCCTACAATGAGCAGTTCTTC. The encoded protein is CASSQSGSYNEQFF.

This clonotype has a handful of counts. The CDR3 DNA is TGTGCCAGCAGCCTCTCCGGAGGAGGGGGGGATGGCTACACCTTC. Translated: CASSLSGGGGDGYTF. The V gene is TRBV7-9, the J gene TRBJ1-2; D is possibly TRBD1 (6 bases). Germline V CDR1 and CDR2: SEHNR, FQNEAQ (reference sequence). The CDR3 contains 15 residues. V shed 5 bases and J shed 6 bases, with 19 bases lying between them.

V is TRBV20-1 and J is TRBJ1-2, with 11 nucleotides matching TRBD1. Germline CDR1 DFQATT, CDR2 SNEGSKA (reference sequence). J gave up 4 bases and V 7 bases, and 8 bases lay outside the gene matches. The CDR3 length is 14 residues. The CDR3 here is CSVPDRGRGYGYTF. CDR3 sequence (DNA): TGCAGTGTCCCGGACAGGGGGCGGGGCTATGGCTACACCTTC.

This chain links TRBV7-2 with TRBJ2-1, with 13 nucleotides matching TRBD2. The trim removed 5 bases at V and 14 bases at J, leaving 15 bases unmatched. CDR1 and CDR2 from the germline V gene are SGHTA and FQGNSA. This CDR3 is built from 16 residues. Here the CDR3 DNA reads TGTGCCAGCAGCCCCCGGACTAGCGGGAGTCGGGGGGTGAAGTTCTTC. Translation: CASSPRTSGSRGVKFF.

The gene calls are TRBV27 and TRBJ2-1, with D possibly matching TRBD1 (6 bases). V was clipped by 1 base and J by 5 bases, with 15 bases between them. Germline CDR1 MNHEY, CDR2 SMNVEV (reference sequence). The CDR3 extends over 16 amino acids. The CDR3 bases are TGTGCCAGCAGTTTATATCCCTCGACAGGCAACAATGAGCAGTTCTTC. Translation: CASSLYPSTGNNEQFF.

This clonotype has just a few counts. The V gene is TRBV4-2, the J gene TRBJ2-3, with D unclear. Deletions cut 3 bases from V and 0 bases from J, with 19 bases between. The CDR3 contains 18 residues. Germline lookup yields CDR1 LGHNA and CDR2 YNFKEQ. The CDR3 DNA is TGTGCCAGCAGCCATCCACGTGAATCTGCGGAAAGCACAGATACGCAGTATTTT. It encodes CASSHPRESAESTDTQYF.

This clonotype was recorded a few times. The chain combines TRBV10-3 with TRBJ1-5; possibly TRBD1 for D (5 bases). CDR3 size: 16 residues. Germline CDR1 ENHRY, CDR2 SYGVKD. The V and J ends lost 0 bases and 4 bases respectively, with 13 bases between them. CDR3 nucleotides: TGTGCCATCAGTGAGTCGTTTCAGGGTTGGAATCAGCCCCAGCATTTT. This gives the protein CAISESFQGWNQPQHF.

The chain links TRBV5-1 to TRBJ2-3; either TRBD1 or TRBD2 may supply D (6 bases each). CDR3 length: 14 residues. V was shortened by 6 bases and J by 0 bases, with 11 bases between the two germline ends. The V gene's germline CDR1 is SGHRS and CDR2 YFSETQ. Here the CDR3 DNA reads TGCGCCAGCAAAGGGGGGTTAAGCACAGATACGCAGTATTTT. Protein product: CASKGGLSTDTQYF.

This chain joins TRBV20-1 and TRBJ2-7; 11 bases align to TRBD2. Germline-derived CDR1 and CDR2 are DFQATT and SNEGSKA (reference sequence). V shed 0 bases and J 4 bases; nucleotides not matched to a gene: 8. CDR3 length: 16 amino acids. The CDR3 here is CSARDLGTSGDYEQYF. CDR3 sequence (DNA): TGCAGTGCTAGAGATCTCGGGACTAGCGGAGATTACGAGCAGTACTTC.

This clonotype was seen only a few times. The CDR3 loop reads CAWSVNPSEKLFF. CDR3 DNA: TGTGCCTGGAGTGTCAATCCCTCCGAAAAACTGTTTTTT. This sequence joins TRBV30 and TRBJ1-4; D is uncertain. The CDR3 runs to 13 residues. V lost 0 bases and J lost 8, with 10 bases in between. Germline CDR1 GTSNPN, CDR2 SVGIG (reference sequence).

This clonotype has more than one count but fewer than ten. The rearrangement uses TRBV20-1 and TRBJ1-1; D unresolved. From germline, CDR1 is DFQATT and CDR2 SNEGSKA (reference sequence). V lost 1 base and J 6 bases, leaving 9 bases between the germline ends. This CDR3 has 12 amino acids. The CDR3 spells CSARAGRPEAFF. CDR3 DNA: TGCAGTGCTAGAGCCGGGAGACCTGAAGCTTTCTTT.

This clonotype was counted at least ten times. Here the CDR3 DNA reads TGTGCCAGCAGTCCATGGGACAGGTGGGATGAGCAGTTCTTC. Translation: CASSPWDRWDEQFF. The chain employs TRBV28 and TRBJ2-1, with 8 bases that match TRBD1. This CDR3 is 14 amino acids long. J lost 8 bases, V lost 5 bases, and 8 bases had no gene match. Germline CDR1 and CDR2: MDHEN and SYDVKM.

Ten or more counts support this clonotype. The CDR3 DNA sequence: TGTGCCAGCAATACTGCTGCGGGCGCCTACGAGCAGTACTTC. It specifies CASNTAAGAYEQYF. V gene TRBV2 combines with J gene TRBJ2-7; possibly TRBD2 for D (5 bases). Trimming left V 7 bases short and J 2 bases short, with 15 bases between. Looked up from germline, CDR1 is SNHLY and CDR2 is FYNNEI. This CDR3 contains 14 residues.

As to this clonotype: One base away lies a much larger clone, so this may be a sequencing read error. The J gene is TRBJ2-2, the V gene TRBV6-2 or TRBV6-3; D might be TRBD2 (6 bases). Germline CDR1 and CDR2: MNHEY and SVGEGT. This CDR3 has 16 amino acids. CDR3 nucleotides: TGTGCCAGCAGTTACTCTCCTAGCGCGAACACCGGGGAGCCGTTTTTT. Protein sequence: CASSYSPSANTGEPFF.

This rearrangement joins TRBV2 to TRBJ1-2; weak D call: TRBD1 (5 bases). Between the trimmed V and J ends, which lost 8 bases and 6 bases, there was a span of 13 bases. The CDR3 sequence is 12 residues long. Germline values: CDR1 SNHLY, CDR2 FYNNEI. The CDR3 sequence is CASGWGVHGYTF. The CDR3 region has the DNA TGTGCCAGCGGTTGGGGGGTACATGGCTACACCTTC.

The CDR3 reads CSVADRGFFEQYF. The CDR3 bases are TGCAGCGTGGCGGACAGGGGCTTTTTCGAGCAGTACTTC. The chain couples TRBV29-1 to TRBJ2-7, with 9 bases fitting TRBD1. Trimming cost V 6 bases and J 6 bases; bases outside gene matches: 9. The CDR3 is 13 residues long. Germline V CDR1 and CDR2: SQVTM, ANQGSEA.

V gene TRBV29-1 combines with J gene TRBJ2-2; 9 bases line up with TRBD1. CDR3 size: 14 residues. The germline V gene has CDR1 SQVTM and CDR2 ANQGSEA. With V trimmed by 5 bases and J by 0 bases, 1 base remained unmatched. CDR3 loop: CSVTGGANTGELFF. The DNA of the CDR3 is TGCAGCGTTACAGGGGGCGCGAACACCGGGGAGCTGTTTTTT.

In its sample, this clonotype was seen many times. This chain links TRBV5-1 with TRBJ2-1; D possibly matches TRBD1 or TRBD2 (6 bases each). Germline CDR1 and CDR2: SGHRS and YFSETQ. V was shortened by 4 bases and J by 8 bases, with 16 bases between the two germline ends. The CDR3 is 14 amino acids. CDR3 sequence: CASSGRRGFDEQFF. The CDR3 coding sequence is TGCGCCAGCAGCGGACGGAGGGGGTTCGATGAGCAGTTCTTC.

The chain is built from TRBV29-1 and TRBJ2-7; maybe TRBD1 (5 bases). CDR3 length: 13 amino acids. The V gene lost 4 bases and the J gene lost 3 bases, with 13 bases spanning the gap. CDR1 is SQVTM and CDR2 is ANQGSEA in the germline V gene. Written as DNA, the CDR3 is TGCAGCGTTGTGGGGCAGGGCTACTACGAGCAGTACTTC. Its protein product is CSVVGQGYYEQYF.

In this sample, this clonotype turned up a few times. The genes are TRBV19 and TRBJ2-7, with D possibly TRBD2 on 5 matching bases. CDR1 is LNHDA, CDR2 SQIVND, per germline (reference sequence). Trimming pared 3 bases from V and 6 bases from J, leaving 18 bases between. There are 15 residues in the CDR3. Here the CDR3 reads CASSMKTTIPAEQYF. The CDR3 DNA reads as TGTGCCAGTAGTATGAAGACTACCATCCCTGCCGAGCAGTACTTC.